This TCR beta chain was obtained from a study of T-cell memory formation after mild COVID-19. In this sample, this clonotype turned up a few times. Its target is unknown. TCRdb called the 5' RACE reads again in MiXCR, with one record for every CDR3 protein. The top ten hold roughly a fifth of the sample, which has around 390,000 distinct CDR3 sequences, 16% seen once. V lost 8 bases, J lost 4 bases, and 12 bases lay in between. CDR1 is SQVTM and CDR2 is ANQGSEA in the germline V gene. This CDR3 spans 12 amino acids. Overall study results and limits: Contracting clones localized mainly to CM and EM when CD4+ and mainly to EMRA when CD8+.

This clonotype was obtained from a man aged 18 to 30 who had mild COVID-19 (a few samples of this study predate the infection). Cell type and time point are not known. Sequenced sample: PBMCs or a T cell subset sorted from them (not recorded which). V usage is TRBV29-1 and J usage is TRBJ2-1; possibly TRBD1 or TRBD2 for D (5 bases each). The CDR3 region is CSSGTEYNEQFF. For the CDR3, the DNA is TGCAGCTCCGGGACGGAGTACAATGAGCAGTTCTTC.